A selection of T cell receptor beta chains follows, all from one sample in a study of T cells after posttransplantation cyclophosphamide. Some clones are missing from TCRdb's copy, which holds only in-frame ones; the method was immunoSEQ multiplex PCR. The table has 15,000 to 20,000 clones, around 80% seen once. The sample here was PBMCs, taken 441 days after allogeneic stem cell transplant with calcineurin inhibitor and methotrexate. The receptors come from a male patient between 25 and 40 years old who received an allogeneic stem cell transplant from an unrelated donor, was CMV-positive, and had acute and chronic GVHD. Some T cells may have come from the graft donor. The conserved cysteine and the conserved F or W are not part of the CDR3 here.

CDR3aa,len,j_gene,v_gene
ASSQRLAGGPANTGELF,17,TRBJ2-2,TRBV4-2
ASSQAEDGYT,10,TRBJ1-2,TRBV14
ASSPTENTEAF,11,TRBJ1-1,TRBV27
ASSLFSGGSYEQY,13,TRBJ2-7,TRBV4-1
ASSPLEEGNTIY,12,TRBJ1-3,TRBV6-5
ASSLLGGGDEKLF,13,TRBJ1-4,TRBV28
ASARGYTEAF,10,TRBJ1-1,TRBV18
ASCSDDRPYEQY,12,TRBJ2-7,TRBV7-9
ASSLSGVSTDTQY,13,TRBJ2-3,TRBV5-1
ASSIDDGLTYGYT,13,TRBJ1-2,TRBV19
ASSLGAGDTEAF,12,TRBJ1-1,TRBV11-2
ASSYSRTSPDEQY,13,TRBJ2-7,TRBV6-5
ASSQDRNSETQY,12,TRBJ2-5,TRBV4-2
ASSPGTGTTDTQY,13,TRBJ2-3,TRBV7-9
AITRQGERPQH,11,TRBJ1-5,TRBV2
ASSQTDRYEQY,11,TRBJ2-7,TRBV28
AWSVTGALNTEAF,13,TRBJ1-1,TRBV30
ASRAIRDRGFGANVLT,16,TRBJ2-6,TRBV6-4
ASSIAGGPRTDTQY,14,TRBJ2-3,TRBV19
ASITQREHINEQF,13,TRBJ2-1,TRBV28
ASSLWPDSDRGIYEQY,16,TRBJ2-7,TRBV28
SVEDREAPNEKLF,13,TRBJ1-4,TRBV29-1
ASSIGGLTNEKLF,13,TRBJ1-4,TRBV19
ASSLGQLANYGYT,13,TRBJ1-2,TRBV7-8
ASHSGGAWMIRHYGYT,16,TRBJ1-2,TRBV10-3
ASRRLQGLNTEAF,13,TRBJ1-1,TRBV6-5
ASSPPGQGIETQY,13,TRBJ2-5,TRBV6-6
ATSRGGGPNNEQF,13,TRBJ2-1,TRBV7-3
ASSLVLTASTDTQY,14,TRBJ2-3,TRBV7-9
ASSQDRSNTEAF,12,TRBJ1-1,TRBV4-3
ASSQDITAIREQY,13,TRBJ2-7,TRBV4-3
ASSTWTGGVTDTQY,14,TRBJ2-3,TRBV7-3
ASSLYVLWTDENTGELF,17,TRBJ2-2,TRBV5-6
ASSQDRTSDEQF,12,TRBJ2-1,TRBV14
ASSMGRASGGAWTDTQY,17,TRBJ2-3,TRBV19
ASSFTSGRSTDTQY,14,TRBJ2-3,TRBV7-9
ASTLSASGEGTQY,13,TRBJ2-5,TRBV19
ASSPEADGSPLH,12,TRBJ1-6,TRBV4-1
ASSWTGGMGETQY,13,TRBJ2-5,TRBV19
ASSRLGGRAGTFNEQF,16,TRBJ2-1,TRBV18
ASSERGTEAF,10,TRBJ1-1,TRBV6-1
ASSDRGMNTEAF,12,TRBJ1-1,TRBV19
ASSQDRVRNTEAF,13,TRBJ1-1,TRBV4-1
ASSQRGQGGETQY,13,TRBJ2-5,TRBV7-8
ASSQQGARTEAF,12,TRBJ1-1,TRBV6-4
ASSRQGSGRSAETQY,15,TRBJ2-5,TRBV28
ASSVGRTSGTDTQY,14,TRBJ2-3,TRBV9
ASSLGQGKTSSYNEQF,16,TRBJ2-1,TRBV5-1
ASSLGTAQDTQY,12,TRBJ2-3,TRBV27
ASSSMTGWWGNTEAF,15,TRBJ1-1,TRBV7-8
ASSGAGGPPTDTQY,14,TRBJ2-3,TRBV27
ASSPQTGGWDTQY,13,TRBJ2-3,TRBV6-1
ASSITGSSWQPQH,13,TRBJ1-5,TRBV19
ASSPGRTSYEQY,12,TRBJ2-7,TRBV5-4